This TCR beta chain appears in the sequencing data of a study of T cell responses to AZD1222 COVID-19 vaccine. Study information: Second-dose intervals of approximately 4 or approximately 12 weeks were pooled.

Germline CDR1 SQVTM, CDR2 ANQGSEA. The V gene end was trimmed by 3 bases and the J gene end by 8 bases; junction bases not matched to a gene: 5. This CDR3 has 14 residues. Whole-study findings and limits: Baseline seropositivity characterized only six AZD1222 recipients. White British donors predominated, females outnumbered males, and clonal diversity was possibly underestimated. Spike-specific TCR breadth and depth were elevated following two AZD1222 doses.

In the case of this clone: Its target is not known.

Only in-frame clones appear in the TCRdb table, and some are missing; sequencing was by immunoSEQ multiplex PCR. The sample holds around 110,000 clones; approximately 93% are singletons and the top ten take more than 2.5%. Sequencing used peripheral blood, obtained on day 0 of AZD1222 vaccination. This receptor was taken from an adult in good health. This chain joins TRBV29-1 and TRBJ2-1; 12 bases agree with TRBD1. CDR3 in amino acids: CSVDRDRGRYEQFF. The CDR3 DNA sequence: TGCAGCGTTGATCGGGACAGGGGGCGATATGAGCAGTTCTTC.